The T cell receptor beta chain described here comes from a study of sequential checkpoint blockade in melanoma. The overall study: Both treatment sequences were followed by maintenance nivolumab.

Using immunoSEQ multiplex PCR, the repertoire was profiled, and TCRdb retains in-frame clones only, with some absent. The sample lists 12,000 to 15,000 clones; about 55% were seen once. Germline V gene lookup returns CDR1 SEHNR and CDR2 FQNEAQ (reference sequence). There are 16 residues in the CDR3. V was pared by 1 base and J by 0 bases, with 7 bases between. Treatment denoted: randomized to nivolumab then ipilimumab (arm A) or the reverse (arm B). None of the patients previously received DNA-damaging chemotherapy. The TCR sequence derives from a human donor with melanoma. This chain uses TRBV7-9 with TRBJ1-6; D might be TRBD1 (5 bases). The material sequenced was CD8+ T cells sorted from blood (inferred from file names), taken from a patient given nivolumab and ipilimumab in sequence. CDR3 residues: CASSLGQPSYNSPLHF. Here the CDR3 DNA reads TGTGCCAGCAGCTTAGGACAGCCCTCCTATAATTCACCCCTCCACTTT.